This T cell receptor (beta chain) is drawn from a study of blood T cell repertoires in COVID-19. For the study at large: Donors in the United States, Italy and Spain gave samples during acute or convalescent COVID-19. T cells, B-cell-depleted T cells, or PBMCs provided the cDNA or gDNA that served as material.

Two negative PCRs, clearance, or symptom resolution had been documented for recovered Cohort 3 donors. Germline-derived CDR1 and CDR2 are LNHDA and SQIVND (reference sequence). V was trimmed by 2 bases and J by 0 bases, leaving 8 bases between them. This CDR3 contains 15 residues. Authors' data handling: Quantification of nucleated cells was approximated via reference gene primer amplification. Using immunoSEQ multiplex PCR, the repertoire was profiled, and TCRdb retains in-frame clones only, with some absent. V and J calls and clone size come straight from that table; D and trimming were deduced from the DNA. The data contain approximately 230,000 clones, 70% to 85% of them singletons.

The genes are TRBV19 and TRBJ1-5; D gene ambiguous. Material for sequencing was PBMCs or T cells enriched from blood (not recorded which). The receptor was derived from a man aged 35-49 years who had recovered from COVID-19. The DNA for the CDR3 is TGTGCCAGTAGTATACAGGTACATAGCAATCAGCCCCAGCATTTT. Its translation is CASSIQVHSNQPQHF.